A single TCR beta chain is shown here with its context. Antigen unknown. This sample was included in a study of CD8 T cells in Susac syndrome. TCR beta sequencing was performed on blood CD8+ and CD4+ T cells. The Susac syndrome patients fit the recently defined diagnostic criteria for definite or probable disease. TEMRA cells underwent FACS enrichment and CD8+ and CD4+ T cells underwent negative isolation. About 0.5 to 1 ug RNA was reverse transcribed with random hexamers. Via MiXCR, TCRdb re-called the immunoSEQ multiplex PCR reads, giving one row per CDR3 protein. Of around 190,000 distinct CDR3 sequences in the sample, 85% to 95% are singletons; the top ten hold 0.12%. The V and J ends lost 8 bases and 6 bases respectively, with 14 bases between them. This CDR3 region has 13 residues. CDR1 and CDR2 from the germline V gene are MNHNS and SASEGT. Study findings and constraints: The study acknowledged a relatively small number of individuals in its TCR sequencing and HLA analysis.

This chain joins TRBV6-1 and TRBJ1-5; D may be TRBD1 (5 bases). This receptor was identified in a human donor with Susac syndrome. Sequenced input: CD4+ T cells from PBMCs. The CDR3 sequence: CASGGMNGQPQHF. CDR3 DNA sequence: TGTGCCAGCGGGGGGATGAACGGTCAGCCCCAGCATTTT.